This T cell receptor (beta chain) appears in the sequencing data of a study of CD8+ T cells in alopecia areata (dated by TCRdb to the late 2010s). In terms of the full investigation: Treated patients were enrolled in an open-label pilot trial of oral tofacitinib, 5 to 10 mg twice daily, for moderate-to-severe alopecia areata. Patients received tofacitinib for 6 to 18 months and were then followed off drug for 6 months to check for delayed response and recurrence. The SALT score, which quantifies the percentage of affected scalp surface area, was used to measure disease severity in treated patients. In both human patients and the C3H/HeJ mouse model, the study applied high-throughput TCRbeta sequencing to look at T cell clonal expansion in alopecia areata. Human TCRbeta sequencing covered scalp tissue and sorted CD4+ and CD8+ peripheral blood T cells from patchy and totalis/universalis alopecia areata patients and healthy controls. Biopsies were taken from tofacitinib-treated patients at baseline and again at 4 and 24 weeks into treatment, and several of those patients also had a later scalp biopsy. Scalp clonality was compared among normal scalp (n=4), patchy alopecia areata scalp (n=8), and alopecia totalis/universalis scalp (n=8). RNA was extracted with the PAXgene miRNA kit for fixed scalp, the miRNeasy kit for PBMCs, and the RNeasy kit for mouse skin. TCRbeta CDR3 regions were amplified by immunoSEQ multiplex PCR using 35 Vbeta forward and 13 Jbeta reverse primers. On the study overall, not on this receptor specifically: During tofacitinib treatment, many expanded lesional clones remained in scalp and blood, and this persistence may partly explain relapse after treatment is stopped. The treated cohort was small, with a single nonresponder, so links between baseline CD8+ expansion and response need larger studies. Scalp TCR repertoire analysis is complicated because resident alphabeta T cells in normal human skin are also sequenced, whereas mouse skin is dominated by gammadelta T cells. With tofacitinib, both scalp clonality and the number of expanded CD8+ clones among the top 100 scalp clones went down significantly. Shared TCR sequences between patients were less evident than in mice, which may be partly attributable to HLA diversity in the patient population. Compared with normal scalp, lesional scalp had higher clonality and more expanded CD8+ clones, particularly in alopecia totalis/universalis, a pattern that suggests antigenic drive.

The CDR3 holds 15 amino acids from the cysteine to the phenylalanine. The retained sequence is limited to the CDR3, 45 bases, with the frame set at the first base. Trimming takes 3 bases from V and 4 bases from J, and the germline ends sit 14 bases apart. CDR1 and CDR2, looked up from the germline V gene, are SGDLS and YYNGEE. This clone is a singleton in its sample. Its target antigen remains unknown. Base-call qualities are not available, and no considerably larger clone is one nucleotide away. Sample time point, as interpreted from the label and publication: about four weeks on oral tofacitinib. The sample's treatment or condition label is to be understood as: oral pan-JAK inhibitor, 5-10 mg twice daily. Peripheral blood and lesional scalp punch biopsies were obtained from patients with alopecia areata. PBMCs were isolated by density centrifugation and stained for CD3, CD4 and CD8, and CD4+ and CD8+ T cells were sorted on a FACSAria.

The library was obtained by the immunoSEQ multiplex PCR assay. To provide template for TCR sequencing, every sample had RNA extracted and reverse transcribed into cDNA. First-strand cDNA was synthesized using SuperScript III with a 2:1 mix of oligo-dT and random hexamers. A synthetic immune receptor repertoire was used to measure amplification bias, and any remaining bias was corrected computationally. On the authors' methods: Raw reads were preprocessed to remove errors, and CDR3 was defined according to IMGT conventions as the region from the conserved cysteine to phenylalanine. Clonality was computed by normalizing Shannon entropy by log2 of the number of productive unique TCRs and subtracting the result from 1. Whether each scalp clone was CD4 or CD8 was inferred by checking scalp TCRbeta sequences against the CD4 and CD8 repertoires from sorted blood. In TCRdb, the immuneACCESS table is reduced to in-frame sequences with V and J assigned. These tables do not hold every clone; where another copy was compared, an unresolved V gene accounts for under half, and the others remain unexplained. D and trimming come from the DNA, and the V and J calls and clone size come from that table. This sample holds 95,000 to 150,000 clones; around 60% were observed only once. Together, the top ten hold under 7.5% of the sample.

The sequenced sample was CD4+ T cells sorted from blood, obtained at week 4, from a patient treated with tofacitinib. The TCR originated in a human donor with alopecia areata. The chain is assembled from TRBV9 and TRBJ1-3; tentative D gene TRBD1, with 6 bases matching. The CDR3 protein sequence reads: CASSGSGTSGNTIYF. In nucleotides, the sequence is TGTGCCAGCAGCGGTTCCGGGACATCGGGAAACACCATATATTTT.